The present T cell receptor beta chain was sequenced within a study of identifying expanded T cells in peripheral blood. This CDR3 spans 13 amino acids. CDR1 is SGHDT and CDR2 is YYEEEE in the germline V gene. V shed 9 bases and J 6 bases; nucleotides not matched to a gene: 10. Healthy donors had no documented immune events, such as infections, while sampled. TCRdb keeps only in-frame clones here, not all; method: immunoSEQ multiplex PCR. The table lists approximately 140,000 clones, 75% to 90% of them singletons. Study-level results: Two-week clone count variance significantly increased as total template count grew.

For this clone: Its target is not known.

Sequenced input: blood. This TCR came from a person aged 18 to 70 in good health. V and J are TRBV5-6 and TRBJ2-3; 7 bases are shared with TRBD2. The chain's CDR3 is CATLGGGDDTQYF. CDR3 coding DNA: TGTGCCACCTTGGGGGGAGGGGACGATACGCAGTATTTT.